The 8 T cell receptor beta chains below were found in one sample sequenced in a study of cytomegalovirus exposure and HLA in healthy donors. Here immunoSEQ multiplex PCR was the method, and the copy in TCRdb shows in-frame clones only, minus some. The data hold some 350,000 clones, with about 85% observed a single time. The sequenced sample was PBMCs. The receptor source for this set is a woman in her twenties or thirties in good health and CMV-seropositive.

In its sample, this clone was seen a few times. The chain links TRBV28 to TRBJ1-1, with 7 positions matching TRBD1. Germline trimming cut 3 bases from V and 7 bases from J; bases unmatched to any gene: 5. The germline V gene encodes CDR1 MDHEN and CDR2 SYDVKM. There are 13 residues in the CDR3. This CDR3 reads CASSLTGTDEAFF. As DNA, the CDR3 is TGTGCCAGCAGTTTGACCGGGACAGATGAAGCTTTCTTT.

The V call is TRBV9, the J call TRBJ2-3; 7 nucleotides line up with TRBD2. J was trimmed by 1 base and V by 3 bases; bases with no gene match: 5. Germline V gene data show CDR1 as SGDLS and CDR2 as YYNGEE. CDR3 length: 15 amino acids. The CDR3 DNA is TGTGCCAGCAGCGAGCGGGGCACAGGCACAGATACGCAGTATTTT. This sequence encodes CASSERGTGTDTQYF.

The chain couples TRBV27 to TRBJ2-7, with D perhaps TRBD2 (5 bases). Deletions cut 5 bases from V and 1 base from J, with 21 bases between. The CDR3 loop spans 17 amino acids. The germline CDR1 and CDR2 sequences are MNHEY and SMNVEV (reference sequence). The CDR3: CASSPHGLVDLSYEQYF. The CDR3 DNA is TGTGCCAGCAGTCCCCACGGACTGGTAGATCTGTCCTACGAGCAGTACTTC.

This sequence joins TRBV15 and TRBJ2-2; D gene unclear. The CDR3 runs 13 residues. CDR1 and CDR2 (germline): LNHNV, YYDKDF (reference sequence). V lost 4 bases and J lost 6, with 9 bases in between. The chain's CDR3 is CATSTRLAGELFF. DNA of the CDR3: TGTGCCACCAGCACGCGGCTGGCCGGGGAGCTGTTTTTT.

The CDR3 here is CASSLEEGTGEQYF. Here the CDR3 DNA reads TGTGCCAGCAGCTTAGAAGAGGGGACGGGCGAGCAGTACTTC. This chain links TRBV7-9 with TRBJ2-7; D may match TRBD1 or TRBD2 (5 bases each). Germline V gene lookup returns CDR1 SEHNR and CDR2 FQNEAQ (reference sequence). Trimming stripped 1 base from V and 6 bases from J, with 13 bases between. This CDR3 has 14 amino acids.

The CDR3 protein is CASRELAGGFYNEQFF. In DNA, the CDR3 is TGTGCCAGCAGGGAACTAGCGGGGGGTTTCTACAATGAGCAGTTCTTC. This sequence joins TRBV6-1 and TRBJ2-1, with 12 bases matching TRBD2. CDR1 is MNHNS, CDR2 SASEGT, per germline. The CDR3 extends over 16 amino acids. Trimming cost V 6 bases and J 3 bases; bases outside gene matches: 6.

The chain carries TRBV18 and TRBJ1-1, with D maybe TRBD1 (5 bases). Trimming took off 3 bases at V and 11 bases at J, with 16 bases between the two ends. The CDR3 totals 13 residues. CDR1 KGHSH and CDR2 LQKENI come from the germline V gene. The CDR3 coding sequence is TGTGCCAGCTCACCCCCGGGGGGTAGCACGGCTTTCTTT. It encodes CASSPPGGSTAFF.

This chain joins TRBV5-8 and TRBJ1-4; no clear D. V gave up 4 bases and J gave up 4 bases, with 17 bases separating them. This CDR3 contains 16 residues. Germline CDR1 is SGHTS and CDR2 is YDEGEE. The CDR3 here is CASSPGTDLLNEKLFF. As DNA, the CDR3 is TGTGCCAGCAGCCCAGGAACTGACCTCCTTAATGAAAAACTGTTTTTT.